The 28 T cell receptor beta chains reported below all come from one sample, sequenced in a study of Graves' ophthalmopathy and Graves' hyperthyroidism (dated by TCRdb to the late 2010s). This sample was sequenced with an Illumina HiSeq 2000. TCR beta CDR3 regions were amplified from RNA transcripts for repertoire sequencing. A first-round RT-PCR used HTBI primers with the Qiagen OneStep RT-PCR kit, followed by a second-round multiplex PCR, size selection and purification. In-frame beta chains were kept once TCRdb had trimmed the public reads at Q25 with fastp and called clones with MiXCR. Rows merge per CDR3 protein into single entries with the most common DNA and genes. Here the sample has around 590,000 distinct CDR3 sequences; approximately 35% occur a single time. The top ten clones comprise less than 4.5% of the sample. Material for sequencing was peripheral blood or thyroid tissue (not recorded which). All receptors derive from an adult man with Graves' hyperthyroidism.

The chain recombines TRBV4-2 with TRBJ2-5; TRBD1 agrees at 9 bases. This CDR3 contains 15 residues. V lost 0 bases and J lost 4; bases outside the gene matches: 3. Germline assignment: CDR1 LGHNA and CDR2 YNFKEQ. CDR3 DNA: TGTGCCAGCAGCCAAGAGGGACAGGGAGGAGAGACCCAGTACTTC. Translation gives CASSQEGQGGETQYF.

This clonotype was recorded at least ten times. This chain joins TRBV5-8 and TRBJ2-2; no firm D call. The CDR3 consists of 15 residues. CDR1 and CDR2 from the germline V gene are SGHTS and YDEGEE. V gave up 5 bases and J gave up 2 bases, with 13 bases separating them. The CDR3 DNA is TGTGCCAGCAGTTTAAGGACGGATAACACCGGGGAGCTGTTTTTT. This sequence encodes CASSLRTDNTGELFF.

The sample holds a few counts of this clonotype. The genes are TRBV5-1 and TRBJ2-7; possibly TRBD1 or TRBD2 for D (5 bases each). CDR3 length equals 16 residues. Germline CDR1 SGHRS, CDR2 YFSETQ. The germline V and J ends were trimmed by 0 bases and 7 bases, with 20 bases remaining between them. CDR3 DNA: TGCGCCAGCAGCTTGGTGGGGGTTATCTTATCGGGGGAGCAGTACTTC. Encoded protein: CASSLVGVILSGEQYF.

The chain combines TRBV6-1 with TRBJ2-7, with TRBD1 as a possible D gene (6 bases). The CDR3 is made up of 14 amino acids. V was clipped by 6 bases and J by 3 bases, with 15 bases between them. Per germline, CDR1 MNHNS and CDR2 SASEGT. This CDR3 is CASSPDRTDYEQYF. The CDR3 region has the DNA TGTGCCAGCAGCCCGGATAGGACAGACTACGAGCAGTACTTC.

This clonotype was observed many times. The chain employs TRBV5-8 and TRBJ2-7; 10 nucleotides line up with TRBD1. Germline lookup yields CDR1 SGHTS and CDR2 YDEGEE. There are 14 residues in the CDR3. The ends lost 5 bases at V and 4 bases at J; junction bases unmatched: 6. CDR3 nucleotides: TGTGCCAGCAGAGATGACAGGGGGCGGTACGAGCAGTACTTC. The encoded protein is CASRDDRGRYEQYF.

V gene TRBV29-1 combines with J gene TRBJ1-6; 11 bases are a match to TRBD1. CDR1 is SQVTM, CDR2 ANQGSEA, per germline. The CDR3 has 13 amino acids. Trimming took 4 bases from V and 7 from J; bases not matched to a gene: 0. CDR3 coding DNA: TGCAGCGTTGGGACAGGGGGCAATTCACCCCTCCACTTT. It is translated as CSVGTGGNSPLHF. The entire variable domain, with the rest obtained from reference TRBV29-1 and TRBJ1-6, is as follows: SAVISQKPSRDICQRGTSLTIQCQVDSQVTMMFWYRQQPGQSLTLIATANQGSEATYESGFVIDKFPISRPNLTFSTLTVSNMSPEDSSIYLCSVGTGGNSPLHFGNGTRLTVT.

About this clonotype: Being one base from a much bigger clone, this may be a read error. The rearrangement joins TRBV20-1 to TRBJ1-4; 8 nucleotides align to TRBD1. V lost 3 bases to trimming and J lost 10 bases; unmatched junction nucleotides: 7. Germline V gene sequence: CDR1 DFQATT, CDR2 SNEGSKA (reference sequence). This CDR3 is built from 13 residues. The chain's CDR3 is CSARGQAPGKLFF. The CDR3 DNA sequence: TGCAGTGCTAGGGGACAGGCCCCTGGAAAACTGTTTTTT.

The sample holds a few counts of this clonotype. The chain recombines TRBV28 with TRBJ1-4; maybe TRBD1 (5 bases). The CDR3 loop spans 15 amino acids. CDR1 and CDR2 (germline): MDHEN, SYDVKM. The V end was cut by 4 bases, the J end by 6 bases, with 15 bases between. The CDR3 nucleotides are TGTGCCAGCAGTTCACCCGGGACTGGGCATGAAAAACTGTTTTTT. It translates to CASSSPGTGHEKLFF.

This clonotype was seen a few times. This chain joins TRBV13 and TRBJ2-7; the match to TRBD1 covers 9 bases. The J segment lost 5 bases and the V segment lost 6 bases, leaving 14 bases of the junction unmatched. The germline gives CDR1 PRHDT, CDR2 FYEKMQ (reference sequence). The CDR3 loop spans 16 amino acids. The CDR3 nucleotides are TGTGCCAGCAGTGATACAGGGGGCCGGAAAGGCGACGAGCAGTACTTC. It yields the protein CASSDTGGRKGDEQYF.

The rearrangement joins TRBV20-1 to TRBJ2-7; 14 bases agree with TRBD2. Losses at the gene ends were 5 bases for V and 4 bases for J; bases not matched to a gene: 10. CDR1 is DFQATT, CDR2 SNEGSKA, per germline (reference sequence). The CDR3 runs 16 residues. The CDR3 region is CSAALGTSGRGYEQYF. The CDR3 region has the DNA TGCAGTGCTGCCCTCGGGACTAGCGGGAGAGGGTACGAGCAGTACTTC.

This clonotype was counted ten times or more. The chain employs TRBV5-5 and TRBJ2-7; 8 bases fit TRBD2. Trimming cost V 2 bases and J 3 bases; bases outside gene matches: 4. Germline values: CDR1 SGHKS, CDR2 YYEKEE (reference sequence). The CDR3 is made up of 14 amino acids. As DNA, the CDR3 is TGTGCCAGCAGCTTTGGGACTAGATTCTACGAGCAGTACTTC. This encodes CASSFGTRFYEQYF.

This clonotype was counted once. The CDR3 region has the DNA TGTGCCAGCAGCTGGGGACAGGGATGGGATGGCTACACCTTC. Its protein is CASSWGQGWDGYTF. The chain carries TRBV7-6 and TRBJ1-2; 9 positions match TRBD1. The CDR3 extends over 14 amino acids. Germline assignment: CDR1 SGHVS and CDR2 FNYEAQ. The trim removed 4 bases at V and 6 bases at J, leaving 6 bases unmatched.

The V and J genes are TRBV29-1 and TRBJ2-5, with TRBD1 matching over 7 bases. Germline lookup yields CDR1 SQVTM and CDR2 ANQGSEA. V shed 8 bases and J 0 bases; nucleotides not matched to a gene: 12. CDR3 size: 15 residues. In DNA form, the CDR3 reads TGCAGCTTAGCCTCTCCGGGACAGCACCAAGAGACCCAGTACTTC. It codes for CSLASPGQHQETQYF.

This chain connects TRBV28 to TRBJ1-2; D is uncertain. V was trimmed by 5 bases and J by 0 bases, leaving 16 bases between them. Germline V gene data show CDR1 as MDHEN and CDR2 as SYDVKM. CDR3 length: 16 residues. This CDR3 reads CASSNAEAETNYGYTF. CDR3 bases: TGTGCCAGCAGTAACGCGGAGGCAGAGACTAACTATGGCTACACCTTC.

This chain uses TRBV12-3 or TRBV12-4 with TRBJ1-2; 11 bases match TRBD1. CDR3 length: 13 amino acids. The junction had 3 bases not matched to a gene; V was cut back by 7 bases and J by 5 bases. CDR3 DNA sequence: TGTGCCAGCACCGGGACAGGGGGTTATGGCTACACCTTC. Protein: CASTGTGGYGYTF.

In its sample, this clonotype was seen once. This clone may be a read error of a much larger clone one base away. The chain uses TRBV15 and TRBJ1-4; D is unclear. Germline V gene lookup returns CDR1 LNHNV and CDR2 YYDKDF (reference sequence). This CDR3 has 15 amino acids. Trimming left V 1 base short and J 3 bases short, with 9 bases between. The CDR3 DNA follows: TGTGCCACCAGCAGAGGGTCGGGTCCTAATGAAAAACTGTTTTTT. It specifies CATSRGSGPNEKLFF.

Concerning this clonotype: The junction departs from germline at one end; a sequencing error may be responsible. J is TRBJ2-5 and V is TRBV7-9; TRBD1 matches 9 bases. CDR1 is SEHNR, CDR2 FQNEAQ, per germline (reference sequence). The CDR3 runs to 15 residues. CDR3 in amino acids: CASSLGGQGGETQYF. The DNA of the CDR3 is TGTGCCAGCAGTTTAGGGGGACAGGGAGGAGAGACCCAGTACTTC.

The chain recombines TRBV5-1 with TRBJ2-7, with 7 nucleotides matching TRBD2. Per the germline V gene, CDR1 is SGHRS and CDR2 is YFSETQ. The junction had 8 bases not matched to a gene; V was cut back by 5 bases and J by 0 bases. The CDR3 sequence is 15 residues long. CDR3 nucleotide sequence: TGCGCCAGCAGGGTAGGAGCGGGGAACTCCTACGAGCAGTACTTC. Residues: CASRVGAGNSYEQYF.

Notes on this clonotype: This may be a read error, as it is one base from a much larger clone. The gene calls are TRBV7-9 and TRBJ2-7; D is perhaps TRBD1 or TRBD2 (5 bases each). Trimming pared 6 bases from V and 2 bases from J, leaving 17 bases between. The CDR3 runs 15 residues. Germline V gene sequence: CDR1 SEHNR, CDR2 FQNEAQ (reference sequence). CDR3 in DNA: TGTGCCAGCAGGAGGGACGTGTGGGGCCCCTACGAGCAGTACTTC. It specifies CASRRDVWGPYEQYF.

The rearrangement joins TRBV24-1 to TRBJ2-5; TRBD1 aligns across 8 bases. The CDR3 totals 16 residues. V shed 4 bases and J 2 bases; nucleotides not matched to a gene: 8. CDR1 KGHDR and CDR2 SFDVKD come from the germline V gene. This chain's CDR3 is CATSDSWDRPQETQYF. The CDR3 bases are TGTGCCACCAGTGACAGCTGGGACAGGCCGCAAGAGACCCAGTACTTC.

The rearrangement uses TRBV27 and TRBJ1-5; 10 bases line up with TRBD1. The CDR3 sequence is 16 residues long. CDR1 and CDR2 (germline): MNHEY, SMNVEV (reference sequence). The V gene end was trimmed by 8 bases and the J gene end by 3 bases; junction bases not matched to a gene: 10. The CDR3, as DNA: TGTGCCAGCGGGCGGACCGGGACAGGGGTCAATCAGCCCCAGCATTTT. The encoded protein is CASGRTGTGVNQPQHF.

This clonotype was detected ten times or more. The chain is built from TRBV20-1 and TRBJ2-7; weak D call: TRBD2 (6 bases). The CDR3 loop spans 14 amino acids. Germline-derived CDR1 and CDR2 are DFQATT and SNEGSKA (reference sequence). V shed 3 bases and J shed 2 bases, with 14 bases lying between them. CDR3 amino acids: CSASRVRTTYEQYF. The CDR3 DNA reads TGCAGTGCTAGTAGGGTCAGGACTACCTACGAGCAGTACTTC.

Ten or more counts support this clonotype. The chain has TRBV10-3 and TRBJ1-1, with D maybe TRBD1 (6 bases). Germline values: CDR1 ENHRY, CDR2 SYGVKD. V was pared by 8 bases and J by 0 bases, with 10 bases between. CDR3 length: 13 amino acids. The DNA for the CDR3 is TGTGCCATCTCCCGGGACATGAACACTGAAGCTTTCTTT. Protein: CAISRDMNTEAFF.

At least ten counts were recorded for this clonotype. The chain links TRBV7-8 to TRBJ1-5; no definite D call. Trimming took off 1 base at V and 7 bases at J, with 5 bases between the two ends. Germline-derived CDR1 and CDR2 are SGHVS and FQNEAQ. This CDR3 comprises 12 residues. CDR3 residues: CASSLERQPQHF. For the CDR3, the DNA is TGTGCCAGCAGCTTAGAACGCCAGCCCCAGCATTTT.

With respect to this clonotype: One base away lies a much larger clone, so this may be a sequencing read error. The rearrangement links TRBV12-5 to TRBJ1-5; D is unresolved. The CDR3 is made up of 15 amino acids. Germline V lookup: CDR1 LGHNT, CDR2 FRNRAP. CDR3 sequence (DNA): TGTGCTAATGGTTCCGCGAAGACACTCAATCAGCCCCAGCATTTT. It yields the protein CANGSAKTLNQPQHF.

This clonotype was recorded at least ten times. The chain employs TRBV15 and TRBJ2-5; D uncertain. Trimming took 3 bases from V and 5 from J, leaving 13 bases between them. This CDR3 contains 14 residues. Germline V gene data show CDR1 as LNHNV and CDR2 as YYDKDF (reference sequence). The CDR3 here is CATSRAIVGETQYF. The CDR3 DNA reads as TGTGCCACCAGCAGGGCGATTGTGGGTGAGACCCAGTACTTC.

This clonotype was seen many times. The chain links TRBV7-6 to TRBJ1-5; 9 bases fit TRBD1. Germline values: CDR1 SGHVS, CDR2 FNYEAQ. This CDR3 region has 18 residues. Unmatched junction bases numbered 13, after V lost 1 base and J lost 6 bases. The CDR3 region has the DNA TGTGCCAGCAGCTTAGAACCCCTGGGACAGGGACTCGGTCAGCCCCAGCATTTT. Protein: CASSLEPLGQGLGQPQHF.

On this clonotype itself: Germline and junction disagree at one end, which may indicate a read error. The chain couples TRBV2 to TRBJ2-7; 11 positions match TRBD1. Germline values: CDR1 SNHLY, CDR2 FYNNEI. This CDR3 is built from 15 residues. The CDR3 reads CASSSRDRGDYEQSF. In DNA, the CDR3 is TGTGCCAGCAGTTCCCGGGACAGGGGGGACTACGAGCAGTCCTTC.